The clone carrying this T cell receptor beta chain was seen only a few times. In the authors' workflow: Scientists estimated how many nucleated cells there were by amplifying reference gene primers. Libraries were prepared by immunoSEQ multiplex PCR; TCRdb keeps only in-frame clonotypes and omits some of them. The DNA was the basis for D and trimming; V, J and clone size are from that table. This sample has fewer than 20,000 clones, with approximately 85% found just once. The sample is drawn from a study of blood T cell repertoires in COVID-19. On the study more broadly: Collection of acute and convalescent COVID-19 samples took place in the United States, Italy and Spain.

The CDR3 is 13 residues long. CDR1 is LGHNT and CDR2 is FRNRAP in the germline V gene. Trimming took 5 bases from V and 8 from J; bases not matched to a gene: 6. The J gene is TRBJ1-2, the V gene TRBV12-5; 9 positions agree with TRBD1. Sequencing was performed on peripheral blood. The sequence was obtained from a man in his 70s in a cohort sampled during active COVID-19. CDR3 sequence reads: CASGAGQGRGYTF. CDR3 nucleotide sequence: TGTGCTAGTGGTGCCGGACAGGGGCGAGGCTACACCTTC.